This is a list of T cell receptor beta chains from one sample in a study of beta chain features in type 1 diabetes. Some clones are missing from TCRdb's copy, which holds only in-frame ones; the method was immunoSEQ multiplex PCR. The sample includes 860,000 or so clones, roughly 15% of them seen just once. Sequenced sample: naive CD4+ T cells from blood. The receptors originated from a woman under 30 in good health. The CDR3 runs from the conserved cysteine through the conserved F or W. Each record gives: clone size, V gene, J gene, D gene, CDR3 protein, CDR3 DNA. The D gene is left open where the match is weak. Clone size, where shown, is once, few, many, or a class for clones that have expanded.

abundance: -
v_gene: TRBV9
j_gene: TRBJ2-3
d_gene: -
CDR3aa: CASSVESSTDTQYF
CDR3nt: TGTGCCAGCAGCGTAGAGTCTAGCACAGATACGCAGTATTTT

abundance: few
v_gene: TRBV7-9
j_gene: TRBJ1-4
d_gene: -
CDR3aa: CASTYRGGEKLFF
CDR3nt: TGTGCCAGCACCTATAGGGGAGGTGAAAAACTGTTTTTT

abundance: -
v_gene: TRBV6-5
j_gene: TRBJ2-1
d_gene: -
CDR3aa: CASRAGDRYNEQFF
CDR3nt: TGTGCCAGCAGAGCGGGGGACAGGTACAATGAGCAGTTCTTC

abundance: -
v_gene: TRBV7-2
j_gene: TRBJ2-5
d_gene: -
CDR3aa: CASSLSGRETQYF
CDR3nt: TGTGCCAGCAGCTTATCGGGACGAGAGACCCAGTACTTC

abundance: few
v_gene: TRBV4-3
j_gene: TRBJ1-2
d_gene: -
CDR3aa: CASSQDLGGGYGYTF
CDR3nt: TGCGCCAGCAGCCAAGATCTGGGGGGCGGCTATGGCTACACCTTC

abundance: -
v_gene: TRBV18
j_gene: TRBJ2-1
d_gene: -
CDR3aa: CASSPGLTQGNEQFF
CDR3nt: TGTGCCAGCTCACCGGGGCTAACTCAGGGGAATGAGCAGTTCTTC

abundance: -
v_gene: TRBV20-1
j_gene: TRBJ2-2
d_gene: -
CDR3aa: CSAQGPGELFF
CDR3nt: TGCAGTGCGCAGGGCCCCGGGGAGCTGTTTTTT

abundance: -
v_gene: TRBV7-9
j_gene: TRBJ2-2
d_gene: -
CDR3aa: CASSLGAGRTGELFF
CDR3nt: TGTGCCAGCAGCCTTGGGGCAGGGCGGACCGGGGAGCTGTTTTTT

abundance: -
v_gene: TRBV7-2
j_gene: TRBJ2-5
d_gene: -
CDR3aa: CASSLVFSQETQYF
CDR3nt: TGTGCCAGCAGCTTAGTTTTCTCACAAGAGACCCAGTACTTC

abundance: -
v_gene: TRBV19
j_gene: TRBJ2-3
d_gene: -
CDR3aa: CASSSLRALSTDTQYF
CDR3nt: TGTGCCAGTAGTTCTCTGAGAGCGCTCAGCACAGATACGCAGTATTTT

abundance: -
v_gene: TRBV6-6
j_gene: TRBJ2-5
d_gene: TRBD2
CDR3aa: CASSRLAGVQETQYF
CDR3nt: TGTGCCAGCAGCCGACTAGCGGGAGTCCAAGAGACCCAGTACTTC

abundance: -
v_gene: TRBV7-8
j_gene: TRBJ2-7
d_gene: -
CDR3aa: CASSLVSATTYEQYF
CDR3nt: TGTGCCAGCAGCTTAGTCTCGGCAACTACCTACGAGCAGTACTTC

abundance: few
v_gene: TRBV7-6
j_gene: TRBJ1-4
d_gene: -
CDR3aa: CASSRSDTGQLFF
CDR3nt: TGTGCCAGCAGCCGCAGCGACACAGGGCAACTGTTTTTT

abundance: -
v_gene: TRBV9
j_gene: TRBJ2-5
d_gene: TRBD1
CDR3aa: CASTPGGQGGETQYF
CDR3nt: TGTGCCAGCACCCCTGGCGGACAGGGTGGAGAGACCCAGTACTTC

abundance: -
v_gene: TRBV28
j_gene: TRBJ2-7
d_gene: -
CDR3aa: CASSLVGDLYEQYF
CDR3nt: TGTGCCAGCAGTTTAGTTGGGGACCTTTACGAGCAGTACTTC

abundance: few
v_gene: TRBV28
j_gene: TRBJ1-5
d_gene: -
CDR3aa: CASSLGGSHQPQHF
CDR3nt: TGTGCCAGCAGTTTAGGGGGGTCTCATCAGCCCCAGCATTTT

abundance: few
v_gene: TRBV4-1
j_gene: TRBJ2-3
d_gene: -
CDR3aa: CASSLGLITDTQYF
CDR3nt: TGCGCCAGCAGCCTTGGACTGATCACAGATACGCAGTATTTT

abundance: -
v_gene: TRBV4-2
j_gene: TRBJ2-1
d_gene: -
CDR3aa: CASSQATDYNEQFF
CDR3nt: TGTGCCAGCAGCCAAGCGACAGATTACAATGAGCAGTTCTTC

abundance: few
v_gene: TRBV5-1
j_gene: TRBJ2-7
d_gene: TRBD2
CDR3aa: CASSLTSAIYEQYF
CDR3nt: TGCGCCAGCAGCCTAACTAGCGCTATCTACGAGCAGTACTTC

abundance: few
v_gene: TRBV2
j_gene: TRBJ2-7
d_gene: TRBD1
CDR3aa: CASSAGTGLHEQYF
CDR3nt: TGTGCCAGCAGCGCCGGGACAGGGCTCCACGAGCAGTACTTC

abundance: -
v_gene: TRBV7-9
j_gene: TRBJ2-1
d_gene: TRBD2
CDR3aa: CASSSGLGAHNEQFF
CDR3nt: TGTGCCAGCAGCTCCGGACTAGGTGCTCACAATGAGCAGTTCTTC

abundance: -
v_gene: TRBV6-1
j_gene: TRBJ2-6
d_gene: TRBD1
CDR3aa: CASRGTETGANVLTF
CDR3nt: TGTGCCAGCAGAGGGACAGAGACTGGGGCCAACGTCCTGACTTTC

abundance: few
v_gene: TRBV6-1
j_gene: TRBJ2-7
d_gene: TRBD1
CDR3aa: CASRGKGAQYEQYF
CDR3nt: TGTGCCAGCAGGGGAAAGGGGGCGCAGTACGAGCAGTACTTC

abundance: -
v_gene: TRBV14
j_gene: TRBJ2-3
d_gene: TRBD2
CDR3aa: CASSHSGMVTDTQYF
CDR3nt: TGTGCCAGCAGCCATAGCGGGATGGTGACAGATACGCAGTATTTT

abundance: -
v_gene: TRBV19
j_gene: TRBJ2-5
d_gene: -
CDR3aa: CASSAWTDQETQYF
CDR3nt: TGTGCCAGTAGTGCCTGGACAGACCAAGAGACCCAGTACTTC

abundance: few
v_gene: TRBV7-3
j_gene: TRBJ2-1
d_gene: TRBD2
CDR3aa: CASSLESGRPRNEQFF
CDR3nt: TGTGCCAGCAGCTTAGAGAGCGGGAGACCCAGGAATGAGCAGTTCTTC

abundance: -
v_gene: TRBV9
j_gene: TRBJ2-5
d_gene: -
CDR3aa: CASSARGPGTWETQYF
CDR3nt: TGTGCCAGCAGCGCCCGGGGTCCCGGTACGTGGGAGACCCAGTACTTC